This entry lists 15 T cell receptor beta chains sequenced from one sample in a study of beta chain features in type 1 diabetes. The authors reverse transcribed all of the isolated RNA, so sequencing captured expressed TCRB transcripts. Only in-frame clones appear in the TCRdb table, and some are missing; sequencing was by immunoSEQ multiplex PCR. In the table there are about 150,000 clones, about a tenth of which are singletons. The specimen sequenced was central memory CD4+ T cells from blood. These receptors were collected from a man between 18 and 29 years old in good health.

J is TRBJ2-2 and V is TRBV27, with D uncertain. The CDR3 length is 14 residues. Trimming shortened V by 6 bases and J by 6 bases, and 14 bases separated the two germline ends. Germline lookup yields CDR1 MNHEY and CDR2 SMNVEV (reference sequence). CDR3 nucleotide sequence: TGTGCCAGCAGCCTAATCGACATTCCCGGGGAGCTGTTTTTT. It yields the protein CASSLIDIPGELFF.

The genes are TRBV30 and TRBJ2-3; 8 bases align to TRBD2. Germline trimming cut 3 bases from V and 2 bases from J; bases unmatched to any gene: 7. The germline V gene has CDR1 GTSNPN and CDR2 SVGIG (reference sequence). CDR3 length: 15 amino acids. CDR3 protein: CAWRLAGSFTDTQYF. In DNA, the CDR3 is TGTGCCTGGAGATTAGCGGGGAGCTTCACAGATACGCAGTATTTT.

The chain recombines TRBV6-6 with TRBJ1-5; 7 bases map to TRBD1. Germline V gene sequence: CDR1 MNHNY, CDR2 SVGAGI (reference sequence). The V segment lost 6 bases and the J segment 9 bases; nucleotides outside the gene matches: 11. The CDR3 is made up of 14 amino acids. As DNA, the CDR3 is TGTGCCAGCAGAGATGACAGGGACATACGGCCCCAGCATTTT. Protein: CASRDDRDIRPQHF.

The sample holds a few counts of this clone. This rearrangement joins TRBV11-2 to TRBJ1-1; D gene uncertain. Trimming pared 6 bases from V and 10 bases from J, leaving 12 bases between. The CDR3 has 11 amino acids. Germline V gene data show CDR1 as SGHAT and CDR2 as FQNNGV. In nucleotides, the CDR3 is TGTGCCAGCAGGGGTGGGAGAGGAGCTTTCTTT. It encodes CASRGGRGAFF.

V usage is TRBV7-2 and J usage is TRBJ1-6; weak D call: TRBD1 (5 bases). V was shortened by 0 bases and J by 7 bases, with 13 bases between the two germline ends. The germline V gene has CDR1 SGHTA and CDR2 FQGNSA. CDR3 length: 16 residues. In DNA, the CDR3 is TGTGCCAGCAGCTTAGCAGGGTCCCGGGGGAATTCACCCCTCCACTTT. It codes for CASSLAGSRGNSPLHF.

This clone has more than one count but fewer than ten. The genes are TRBV12-5 and TRBJ2-3; maybe TRBD2 (5 bases). This CDR3 is 12 amino acids long. With 9 bases removed from V and 2 bases from J, the gap between germline ends came to 9 bases. The germline V gene has CDR1 LGHNT and CDR2 FRNRAP. The CDR3: CARPRDTDTQYF. The DNA of the CDR3 is TGTGCTAGACCACGGGACACAGATACGCAGTATTTT.

In this sample, this clone turned up a few times. The chain recombines TRBV4-2 with TRBJ2-7; perhaps TRBD1 as D (5 bases). This CDR3 contains 14 residues. Looked up from germline, CDR1 is LGHNA and CDR2 is YNFKEQ. Trimming left V 0 bases short and J 2 bases short, with 8 bases between. In nucleotides, the CDR3 is TGTGCCAGCAGCCAAGATCGACAGACCTACGAGCAGTACTTC. Residues: CASSQDRQTYEQYF.

This clone was observed a few times. The rearrangement links TRBV19 to TRBJ2-5, with D tentatively TRBD1 (5 bases). Looked up from germline, CDR1 is LNHDA and CDR2 is SQIVND (reference sequence). This CDR3 has 13 amino acids. V gave up 8 bases and J gave up 5 bases, with 15 bases separating them. The CDR3 region is CASAAQGVETQYF. CDR3 bases: TGTGCCAGTGCCGCCCAGGGCGTGGAGACCCAGTACTTC.

This clone has only a few counts. V is TRBV5-1 and J is TRBJ2-3; 11 positions match TRBD2. V trimming: 0 bases; J trimming: 2 bases; junction bases outside the gene matches: 8. Germline V gene sequence: CDR1 SGHRS, CDR2 YFSETQ. The CDR3 consists of 18 residues. DNA of the CDR3: TGCGCCAGCAGCTTGGGGCTGACTAGCGGGGACATCACAGATACGCAGTATTTT. It translates to CASSLGLTSGDITDTQYF.

This clone was found many times. The chain has TRBV6-1 and TRBJ2-3; D may be TRBD2 (5 bases). V lost 6 bases and J lost 5, with 9 bases in between. The CDR3 has 12 amino acids. Germline V lookup: CDR1 MNHNS, CDR2 SASEGT. The CDR3 coding sequence is TGTGCCAGCAGGAAAGAGGGAGATACGCAGTATTTT. This codes for CASRKEGDTQYF.

This clone was found a few times. This sample also contains other DNA sequences that code for the same CDR3. The chain combines TRBV4-3 with TRBJ1-5; 8 bases are a match to TRBD1. V was clipped by 0 bases and J by 6 bases; unmatched bases: 7. CDR3 length: 16 residues. The germline V gene has CDR1 LGHNA and CDR2 YSLEER. The CDR3 reads CASSQDFQGAGQPQHF. DNA for the CDR3: TGCGCCAGCAGCCAAGATTTTCAGGGGGCAGGTCAGCCCCAGCATTTT.

This clone was seen only a few times. J is TRBJ1-4 and V is TRBV20-1; no clear D. The CDR3 is 11 amino acids. Germline-derived CDR1 and CDR2 are DFQATT and SNEGSKA (reference sequence). The V gene lost 6 bases and the J gene lost 8 bases, with 10 bases spanning the gap. CDR3: CSAKRGEKLFF. The CDR3 region has the DNA TGCAGTGCCAAAAGAGGGGAAAAACTGTTTTTT.

This clone was counted between two and nine times. The gene calls are TRBV5-4 and TRBJ2-7; TRBD1 agrees at 9 bases. Trimming cost V 4 bases and J 4 bases; bases outside gene matches: 9. This CDR3 has 15 amino acids. Germline values: CDR1 SGHNT, CDR2 YYREEE (reference sequence). CDR3 DNA: TGTGCCAGCAGCAACATACAGGGGGCAGGGTACGAGCAGTACTTC. It is translated as CASSNIQGAGYEQYF.

This clone was found a few times. The gene calls are TRBV11-2 and TRBJ2-5, with 10 bases that match TRBD1. Germline trimming cut 0 bases from V and 6 bases from J; bases unmatched to any gene: 10. The CDR3 has 17 amino acids. CDR1 and CDR2 from the germline V gene are SGHAT and FQNNGV. Here the CDR3 reads CASSLDLLGQGKKTQYF. In DNA form, the CDR3 reads TGTGCCAGCAGCTTAGATTTATTGGGACAGGGGAAGAAGACCCAGTACTTC.

As for this clone: At one end, the junction sequence differs from germline, possibly due to a read error. This sequence joins TRBV5-8 and TRBJ2-7, with D maybe TRBD1 (6 bases). The germline gives CDR1 SGHTS, CDR2 YDEGEE. The CDR3 is made up of 16 amino acids. CDR3: CASSLGFWTVSYEQYF. The CDR3 bases are TGTGCCAGCAGTTTGGGCTTTTGGACAGTTTCCTACGAGCAGTACTTC.